The rows below give T cell receptor beta chains drawn from one sample of a study of OX40 agonist ivuxolimab in advanced cancers. TCRdb keeps only in-frame clones here, not all; method: immunoSEQ multiplex PCR. The sample includes roughly 92,000 clones, about 90% of them seen just once. Sequenced material: CD4+ or CD8+ T cells sorted from blood, taken in a trial of the OX40 agonist ivuxolimab. The source of these receptors is an adult with an advanced solid tumor such as melanoma, head and neck, liver or kidney cancer. CDR3s include the opening cysteine and the closing phenylalanine or tryptophan. The D gene is left open where the match is weak. The listing skips clone size in some rows; elsewhere it reads once, few, many or a size class.

CDR3aa,CDR3nt,d_gene,abundance,v_gene,j_gene
CASSVTSGRGADTQYF,TGTGCCAGCAGCGTGACTAGCGGGAGAGGGGCAGATACGCAGTATTTT,TRBD2,.,TRBV9,TRBJ2-3
CASSPRRQGGYTF,TGTGCCAGCAGCCCACGACGTCAGGGAGGCTACACCTTC,.,few,TRBV11-1,TRBJ1-2
CASSPPFGRGPGANVLTF,TGTGCCAGCTCACCACCCTTTGGGAGGGGGCCTGGGGCCAACGTCCTGACTTTC,.,once,TRBV18,TRBJ2-6
CASSLALASRTDTQYF,TGCGCCAGCAGCTTGGCCTTGGCTAGCAGAACAGATACGCAGTATTTT,.,.,TRBV5-1,TRBJ2-3
CASSPLYEPRLRGETQYF,TGTGCCAGCTCACCACTGTACGAACCTCGGCTGAGGGGAGAGACCCAGTACTTC,.,once,TRBV18,TRBJ2-5
CASSLQGLDTGELFF,TGCGCCAGCAGCTTGCAGGGGCTGGACACCGGGGAGCTGTTTTTT,.,.,TRBV5-1,TRBJ2-2
CASSFGLAGGETQYF,TGTGCCAGCAGCTTCGGACTAGCGGGAGGAGAGACCCAGTACTTC,TRBD2,.,TRBV7-2,TRBJ2-5
CASSLVSGLRVGELFF,TGTGCCAGCAGCTTGGTTAGCGGGCTCCGCGTCGGGGAGCTGTTTTTT,TRBD2,.,TRBV7-6,TRBJ2-2
CASSIWSGGRTDTQYF,TGTGCCAGTAGTATTTGGTCAGGGGGTCGCACAGATACGCAGTATTTT,TRBD1,.,TRBV19,TRBJ2-3
CASAPRDF,TGTGCCAGCGCTCCGAGGGACTTC,.,.,TRBV28,TRBJ2-7
CASSLDVGEQFF,TGCGCCAGCAGCTTGGACGTTGGTGAGCAGTTCTTC,.,once,TRBV5-1,TRBJ2-1
CASSFAGGPPDTQYF,TGTGCCAGCAGCTTCGCGGGGGGGCCCCCAGATACGCAGTATTTT,TRBD2,.,TRBV7-9,TRBJ2-3
CASSKKYNYEQYF,TGTGCCAGCAGTAAAAAATACAACTACGAGCAGTACTTC,.,.,TRBV28,TRBJ2-7
CASSLVGLQEKPYSYEQYF,TGCGCCAGCAGCTTGGTGGGACTACAAGAAAAACCCTACTCCTACGAGCAGTACTTC,TRBD2,once,TRBV5-1,TRBJ2-7
CASSIGGAGAMNTEAFF,TGTGCCAGTAGTATAGGGGGGGCAGGGGCAATGAACACTGAAGCTTTCTTT,.,.,TRBV19,TRBJ1-1
CASSPPSRGDPGELFF,TGTGCCAGCAGCCCGCCGTCCCGGGGGGACCCGGGGGAGCTGTTTTTT,TRBD2,.,TRBV5-4,TRBJ2-2
CASSGTAIIQETQYF,TGTGCCAGCAGCGGGACAGCGATCATCCAAGAGACCCAGTACTTC,TRBD1,.,TRBV28,TRBJ2-5
CASSILAGSTDTQYF,TGCGCCAGCAGCATACTAGCGGGAAGCACAGATACGCAGTATTTT,TRBD2,.,TRBV5-1,TRBJ2-3
CASSIRLAGVGLETQYF,TGTGCCAGTAGTATTCGGCTAGCGGGAGTAGGGCTAGAGACCCAGTACTTC,TRBD2,.,TRBV19,TRBJ2-5
CASSPTGGTYEQYF,TGTGCCAGTAGCCCCACTGGAGGGACCTACGAGCAGTACTTC,.,.,TRBV19,TRBJ2-7
CASSLGRVGLNEQFF,TGTGCCAGCAGCTTGGGACGCGTGGGACTAAATGAGCAGTTCTTC,TRBD2,few,TRBV5-4,TRBJ2-1
CASSQEGQGGEKLFF,TGCGCCAGCAGCCAAGAGGGCCAGGGAGGTGAAAAACTGTTTTTT,.,.,TRBV4-1,TRBJ1-4
CAASPPAVSYNEQFF,TGTGCAGCCAGCCCCCCGGCGGTTTCCTACAATGAGCAGTTCTTC,.,.,TRBV6-1,TRBJ2-1
CASSQEVGRVETQYF,TGCGCCAGCAGCCAAGAAGTCGGTAGGGTAGAGACCCAGTACTTC,.,.,TRBV4-1,TRBJ2-5
CASIGHLPNYGYTF,TGTGCCAGCATCGGACATCTACCTAACTATGGCTACACCTTC,.,few,TRBV19,TRBJ1-2
CASTGGGPYNEQFF,TGTGCCAGCACGGGGGGAGGACCCTACAATGAGCAGTTCTTC,TRBD2,.,TRBV6-5,TRBJ2-1
CASSPYTRERETQYF,TGTGCCAGCAGCCCCTATACCAGGGAGAGGGAGACCCAGTACTTC,.,.,TRBV6-5,TRBJ2-5
CASSSQGSTGELFF,TGCGCCAGCAGCTCCCAGGGTTCCACCGGGGAGCTGTTTTTT,.,.,TRBV5-1,TRBJ2-2
CASSERTVTYEQYF,TGTGCCAGCAGTGAAAGGACGGTGACCTACGAGCAGTACTTC,.,.,TRBV2,TRBJ2-7
CASSLVGLAGGMDTQYF,TGCGCCAGCAGCTTGGTTGGACTAGCGGGAGGAATGGATACGCAGTATTTT,TRBD2,few,TRBV5-1,TRBJ2-3
CASREMAVGEAFF,TGTGCCAGCAGAGAAATGGCAGTCGGTGAAGCTTTCTTT,.,.,TRBV9,TRBJ1-1
CASSGKDEQYF,TGTGCCAGCAGTGGAAAGGACGAGCAGTACTTC,.,once,TRBV6-6,TRBJ2-7
CASSIDRGQWGTQYF,TGTGCCAGTAGTATAGACCGAGGACAGTGGGGCACCCAGTACTTC,.,.,TRBV19,TRBJ2-5
CASSFAGNAGNTIYF,TGTGCCAGCAGCTTTGCTGGGAACGCTGGAAACACCATATATTTT,.,.,TRBV7-9,TRBJ1-3
CASSQVTSGSFETQYF,TGCGCCAGCAGCCAAGTTACTAGCGGGAGCTTTGAGACCCAGTACTTC,TRBD2,once,TRBV4-1,TRBJ2-5
CASSRRLSSRANEQFF,TGTGCCAGTAGTCGACGGTTGTCTAGTAGGGCAAATGAGCAGTTCTTC,.,.,TRBV19,TRBJ2-1
CASSSGTEFYGYTF,TGTGCCAGCAGCTCCGGGACAGAATTTTATGGCTACACCTTC,TRBD1,.,TRBV7-9,TRBJ1-2
CSVDPSYNEQFF,TGCAGCGTCGACCCCTCCTACAATGAGCAGTTCTTC,.,.,TRBV29-1,TRBJ2-1
CASSYARGHYEQYF,TGTGCCAGCAGCTATGCGCGGGGGCACTACGAGCAGTACTTC,.,.,TRBV11-2,TRBJ2-7
CASSQDEGSWRGEQYF,TGCGCCAGCAGCCAAGATGAGGGTTCTTGGCGCGGCGAGCAGTACTTC,.,.,TRBV4-1,TRBJ2-7
CASSLESATGGPDGYTF,TGTGCCAGCAGCCTGGAATCCGCGACAGGGGGCCCGGATGGCTACACCTTC,TRBD1,.,TRBV5-6,TRBJ1-2
CASSSEGGSKGSSYNEQFF,TGTGCCAGCAGCTCCGAGGGGGGGTCCAAGGGTAGCTCCTACAATGAGCAGTTCTTC,.,.,TRBV7-9,TRBJ2-1
CASSDFRDKKPEKLFF,TGTGCCAGCTCTGACTTCCGGGACAAGAAACCTGAAAAACTGTTTTTT,.,.,TRBV18,TRBJ1-4
CASSQVRRLGGPGSYEQYF,TGTGCCAGCAGCCAAGTACGTCGTTTGGGGGGGCCTGGGTCCTACGAGCAGTACTTC,.,.,TRBV4-2,TRBJ2-7
CASSLTRSGGRTDTQYF,TGTGCCAGCAGTCTTACCCGTAGCGGGGGGCGCACAGATACGCAGTATTTT,TRBD2,.,TRBV27,TRBJ2-3
CASSQDGQFYNEQFF,TGCGCCAGCAGCCAAGACGGACAGTTTTACAATGAGCAGTTCTTC,.,.,TRBV4-1,TRBJ2-1
CASSYSDESQYF,TGTGCCAGCAGTTACTCTGACGAGAGCCAGTACTTC,.,.,TRBV6-6,TRBJ2-5
CASSFYGGRSEAFF,TGTGCCAGCAGCTTCTACGGGGGGAGGTCTGAAGCTTTCTTT,.,.,TRBV5-4,TRBJ1-1